The 2 T cell receptor beta chains below were found in one sample sequenced in a study of Ad26.COV2.S vaccination and SARS-CoV-2 variants. Treatment in this sample: around 19 received Ad26.COV2.S at low or high dose, single or two shots; roughly five received placebo; per-sample allocation not given. Day 63 after the first injection of vaccine or placebo was the sampling time. Using immunoSEQ multiplex PCR, the repertoire was profiled, and TCRdb retains in-frame clones only, with some absent. The sample records some 300,000 clones, just under 85% being singletons. This sample comprised peripheral blood, obtained in a trial of Ad26.COV2.S vaccine versus placebo. The receptors derive from a person between 18 and 65 years old who received the Ad26.COV2.S COVID-19 vaccine or a placebo.

The chain employs TRBV29-1 and TRBJ1-3; perhaps TRBD1 as D (5 bases). Germline loops: CDR1 SQVTM, CDR2 ANQGSEA. The CDR3 has 13 amino acids. V was shortened by 8 bases and J by 3 bases, with 14 bases between the two germline ends. The DNA of the CDR3 is TGCAGCACCAGGGAGACTGGTGGAAACACCATATATTTT. This codes for CSTRETGGNTIYF.

The gene calls are TRBV7-8 and TRBJ2-2, with D perhaps matching TRBD1 or TRBD2 (6 bases each). V was cut by 2 bases and J by 1 base, with 14 bases left in between. Germline CDR1 is SGHVS and CDR2 is FQNEAQ. The CDR3 covers 17 residues. This CDR3 reads CASSLKLGGQNTGELFF. CDR3 sequence (DNA): TGTGCCAGCAGCTTAAAATTGGGGGGCCAGAACACCGGGGAGCTGTTTTTT.